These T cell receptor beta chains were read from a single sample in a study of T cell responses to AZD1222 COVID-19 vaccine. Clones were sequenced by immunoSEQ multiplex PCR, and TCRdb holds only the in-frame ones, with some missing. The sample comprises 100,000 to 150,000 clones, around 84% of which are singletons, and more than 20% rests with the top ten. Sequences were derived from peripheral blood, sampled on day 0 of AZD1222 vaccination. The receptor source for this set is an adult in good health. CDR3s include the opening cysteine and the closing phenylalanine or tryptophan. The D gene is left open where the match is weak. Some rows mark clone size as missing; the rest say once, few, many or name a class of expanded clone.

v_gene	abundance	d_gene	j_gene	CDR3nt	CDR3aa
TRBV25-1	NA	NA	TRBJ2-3	TGTGCCAGCAGTGAATCTCCGGGGGCGCATCGAGATACGCAGTATTTT	CASSESPGAHRDTQYF
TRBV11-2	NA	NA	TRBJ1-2	TGTGCCAGCAGCTTAGATACCGGATCCTACTATGGCTACACCTTC	CASSLDTGSYYGYTF
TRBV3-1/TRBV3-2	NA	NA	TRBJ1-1	TGTGCCAGCAGCCAAGAAAAGGGAGGGGACACTGAAGCTTTCTTT	CASSQEKGGDTEAFF
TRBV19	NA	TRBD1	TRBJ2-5	TGTGCCAGTACCTCTGGGACAGGGGACCAAGAGACCCAGTACTTC	CASTSGTGDQETQYF
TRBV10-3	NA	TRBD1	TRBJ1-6	TGTGCCATCAGGGACCTGGACAGGATTAATTCACCCCTCCACTTT	CAIRDLDRINSPLHF
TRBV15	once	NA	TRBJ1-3	TGTGCCACCAGCGGGTCTACTGGAAACACCATATATTTT	CATSGSTGNTIYF
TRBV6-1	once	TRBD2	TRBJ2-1	TGTGCCAGCAGTGGCCTACTAGCGGCCGCCTACAATGAGCAGTTCTTC	CASSGLLAAAYNEQFF
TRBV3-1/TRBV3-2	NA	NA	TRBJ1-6	TGTGCCAGCAGCTACAGGTCCTATAATTCACCCCTCCACTTT	CASSYRSYNSPLHF
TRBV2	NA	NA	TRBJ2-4	TGTGCCAGCAGTGTGGATTTGATTCAGTACTTC	CASSVDLIQYF
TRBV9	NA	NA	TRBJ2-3	TGTGCCAGCAGCGTCTTGAGTTTAGATACGCAGTATTTT	CASSVLSLDTQYF
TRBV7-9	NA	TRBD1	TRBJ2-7	TGTGCCAGCACCGTCCCGGGGACAGCCGGTGCCAGCGAGCAGTACTTC	CASTVPGTAGASEQYF
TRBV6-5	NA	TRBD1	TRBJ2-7	TGTGCCAGCAGTTACTCGGGGACAGGGTCCTACGAGCAGTACTTC	CASSYSGTGSYEQYF
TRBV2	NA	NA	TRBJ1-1	TGTGCCAGCAGTGAGACTTTTACTGAAGCTTTCTTT	CASSETFTEAFF
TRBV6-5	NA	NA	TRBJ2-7	TGTGCCAGCAGGCCCGCCGGGACACAGTCCTACGAGCAGTACTTC	CASRPAGTQSYEQYF
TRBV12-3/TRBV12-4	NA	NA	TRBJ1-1	TGTGCCAGCAGGTGGAGAATGAACACTGAAGCTTTCTTT	CASRWRMNTEAFF
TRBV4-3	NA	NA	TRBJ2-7	TGCGCCAGCAGCCAAGGATCCTTTCCCTTC	CASSQGSFPF
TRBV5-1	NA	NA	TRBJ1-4	TGCGCCAGCCACTTAGGCGGGGCTCAGGTTGAAAAACTGTTTTTT	CASHLGGAQVEKLFF
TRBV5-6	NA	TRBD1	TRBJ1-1	TGTGCCAGCAGCTTTGGGACAGGGTATAGGGACACTGAAGCTTTCTTT	CASSFGTGYRDTEAFF
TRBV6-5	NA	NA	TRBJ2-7	TGTGCCAGCACCTTTTACGAGCAGTACTTC	CASTFYEQYF
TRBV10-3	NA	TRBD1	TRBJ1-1	TGTGCCATCAGTCAGACAGGGACCGGAGCTTTCTTT	CAISQTGTGAFF
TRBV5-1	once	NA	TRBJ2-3	TGCGCCAGCAGCTTGGGACAGTTATATACGCAGTATTTT	CASSLGQLYTQYF
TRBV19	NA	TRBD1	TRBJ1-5	TGTGCCAGTAGTATAGATCCTGCGGGACAGGGGAGCAATCAGCCCCAGCATTTT	CASSIDPAGQGSNQPQHF
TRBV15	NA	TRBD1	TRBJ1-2	TGTGCCACCAGCAGAGATTCAGGGGGCTATGGCTACACCTTC	CATSRDSGGYGYTF
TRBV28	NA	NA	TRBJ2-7	TGTGCCAGCAGCTTCCTCGGCGAGCAGTACTTC	CASSFLGEQYF
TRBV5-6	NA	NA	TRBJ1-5	TGTGCCAGCAGCTTGGGAGGGTCATGGGGCAATCAGCCCCAGCATTTT	CASSLGGSWGNQPQHF
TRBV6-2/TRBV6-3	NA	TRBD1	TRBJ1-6	TGTGCCAGCAGTTACTCGAGTTACCGGGACAGCTCCAATTCACCCCTCCACTTT	CASSYSSYRDSSNSPLHF
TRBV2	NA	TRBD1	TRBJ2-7	TGTGCCAGCAGTGAGGTGGACAGGGAAATTCCTTTC	CASSEVDREIPF
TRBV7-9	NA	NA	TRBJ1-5	TGTGCCAGCAGTGGAGGACCGAGCAATCAGCCCCAGCATTTT	CASSGGPSNQPQHF
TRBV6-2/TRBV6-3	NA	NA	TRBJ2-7	TGTGCCAGCAGCCTACAGTACGAGCAGTACTTC	CASSLQYEQYF
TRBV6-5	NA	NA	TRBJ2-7	TGTGCCAGCAGCTTAGGGGTCAGATACGAGCAGTACTTC	CASSLGVRYEQYF
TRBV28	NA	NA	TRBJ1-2	TGTGCCAGCAGTCTCTCAGACAGCTACACCTTC	CASSLSDSYTF
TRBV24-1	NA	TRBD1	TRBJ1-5	TGTGCCACCAGTGACCCCCGACAGGGCCATCAGCCCCAGCATTTT	CATSDPRQGHQPQHF
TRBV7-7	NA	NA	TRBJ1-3	TGTGCTAGCAGCCCTATCGGCGTATCTGGAAACACCATATATTTT	CASSPIGVSGNTIYF
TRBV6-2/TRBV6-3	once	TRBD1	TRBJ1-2	TGTGCCAGCAGACCTAGGGACAGGGGAAGTGGCTACACCTTC	CASRPRDRGSGYTF
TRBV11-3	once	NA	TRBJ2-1	TGTGCCAGCAGCTTAGTGGGGGGTAATGAGCAGTTCTTC	CASSLVGGNEQFF
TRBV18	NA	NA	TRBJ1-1	TGTGCCAGCTCACCACCGGAATTAGGGGGGACTGAAGCTTTCTTT	CASSPPELGGTEAFF
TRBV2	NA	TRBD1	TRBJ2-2	TGTGCCAGTTCCGGGACAGGGGCGACCGGGGAGCTGTTTTTT	CASSGTGATGELFF
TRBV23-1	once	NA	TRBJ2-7	TGCGCCAGCAGTCACAACCGGGCCCAAGTGACCTACGAGCAGTACTTC	CASSHNRAQVTYEQYF
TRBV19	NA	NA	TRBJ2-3	TGTGCCAGTAGTGCCGAAGTAGCGCCTGGGGATACGCAGTATTTT	CASSAEVAPGDTQYF
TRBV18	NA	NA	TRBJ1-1	TGTGCCAGCTCGCCTGGACAGCCTTACACTGAAGCTTTCTTT	CASSPGQPYTEAFF